This TCR beta chain was observed in a study of blood T cell repertoires in COVID-19. Across the study: Acute-phase and convalescent COVID-19 samples originated in the United States, Italy and Spain.

Per the original methods: Reference gene primer amplification yielded estimated nucleated cell counts. TCRdb's copy holds only in-frame clones and misses some; the assay was immunoSEQ multiplex PCR. D and trimming come from the DNA, and the V and J calls and clone size come from that table. The data contain 300,000 to 400,000 clones, more than 75% of them singletons. This receptor was obtained from a woman in her 30s with acute COVID-19. The source material was PBMCs or T cells enriched from blood (not recorded which).

CDR3 bases: TGTGCCACATTGAAGGATAAGCGGGGGTCCTACGAGCAGTACTTC. It codes for CATLKDKRGSYEQYF. This chain connects TRBV24-1 to TRBJ2-7; 8 positions match TRBD2. The germline gives CDR1 KGHDR, CDR2 SFDVKD. The CDR3 extends over 15 amino acids. V was clipped by 10 bases and J by 1 base; unmatched bases: 11.